The subject of this entry is one TCR beta chain. This sample is drawn from a study of T cell changes during pregnancy in multiple sclerosis. TCRdb's copy holds only in-frame clones and misses some; the assay was immunoSEQ multiplex PCR. Among roughly 41,000 clones listed, roughly 94% were seen once. Source: peripheral blood, taken in the third trimester of pregnancy. The receptor comes from a female donor with multiple sclerosis, enrolled in a pregnancy study.

The CDR3 DNA reads as TGTGCCAGCAGCTTAGGGAGGGTCGCCTACGAGCAGTACTTC. It translates to CASSLGRVAYEQYF. The chain is built from TRBV7-9 and TRBJ2-7, with D perhaps TRBD2 (6 bases). CDR1 and CDR2 from the germline V gene are SEHNR and FQNEAQ (reference sequence). V lost 1 base, J lost 2 bases, and 9 bases lay in between. The CDR3 has 14 residues.